The 10 T cell receptor beta chains presented below share a single source sample, sequenced in a study of spatial heterogeneity in lung cancer. In TCRdb, the 5' RACE reads were re-called with MiXCR into one record per CDR3 protein. The table shows under 30,000 distinct CDR3 sequences, with approximately 3% occurring only once. The time point: sample taken at primary tumor resection. Unsorted tumor, nontumor lung tissue or cryopreserved PBMC supplied the whole RNA. Sequencing was performed on PBMCs, taken at surgery. The receptor set was obtained from a female donor with early-stage non-small cell lung cancer.

This clonotype appeared many times. The chain joins TRBV28 to TRBJ1-1; no reliable D call. The CDR3 is 11 amino acids. V dropped 6 bases and J dropped 5 bases, with 7 bases sitting between them. Per germline, CDR1 MDHEN and CDR2 SYDVKM. This CDR3 is CASSRVTEAFF. The CDR3 DNA sequence: TGTGCCAGCAGCCGTGTAACTGAAGCTTTCTTT. Combining the CDR3 with reference TRBV28 and TRBJ1-1 gives the whole variable domain DVKVTQSSRYLVKRTGEKVFLECVQDMDHENMFWYRQDPGLGLRLIYFSYDVKMKEKGDIPEGYSVSREKKERFSLILESASTNQTSMYLCASSRVTEAFFGQGTRLTVV.

The V gene is TRBV19, the J gene TRBJ2-3, with a tentative D call TRBD1 (6 bases). Germline V gene data show CDR1 as LNHDA and CDR2 as SQIVND (reference sequence). This CDR3 contains 16 residues. The germline V and J ends were trimmed by 6 bases and 4 bases, with 20 bases remaining between them. CDR3 nucleotides: TGTGCCAGTAGCCTGGGGCAGGGGAGTTTCGCAGATACGCAGTATTTT. This translates into CASSLGQGSFADTQYF. The full variable domain, its missing parts supplied by reference TRBV19 and TRBJ2-3, is DGGITQSPKYLFRKEGQNVTLSCEQNLNHDAMYWYRQDPGQGLRLIYYSQIVNDFQKGDIAEGYSVSREKKESFPLTVTSAQKNPTAFYLCASSLGQGSFADTQYFGPGTRLTVL.

This clonotype was observed at least ten times. The chain links TRBV7-9 to TRBJ2-5; D perhaps matches TRBD2 (6 bases). CDR3 length: 15 residues. Germline-derived CDR1 and CDR2 are SEHNR and FQNEAQ (reference sequence). V gave up 5 bases and J gave up 2 bases, with 15 bases separating them. The CDR3 coding sequence is TGTGCCAGCAGCGGCATCACGGGAGCTCAAGAGACCCAGTACTTC. Its protein product is CASSGITGAQETQYF. The whole variable domain, filled in from reference TRBV7-9 and TRBJ2-5, reads DTGVSQNPRHKITKRGQNVTFRCDPISEHNRLYWYRQTLGQGPEFLTYFQNEAQLEKSRLLSDRFSAERPKGSFSTLEIQRTEQGDSAMYLCASSGITGAQETQYFGPGTRLLVL.

This clonotype was found many times. The chain joins TRBV3-1 to TRBJ1-5, with a tentative D call TRBD1 (6 bases). The CDR3 covers 17 residues. Trimming took off 0 bases at V and 0 bases at J, with 12 bases between the two ends. Germline CDR1 reads LGHDT; CDR2 reads YNNKEL (reference sequence). CDR3 bases: TGTGCCAGCAGCCAAGATCGGGGGGGGCTTAGCAATCAGCCCCAGCATTTT. Its translation is CASSQDRGGLSNQPQHF. Full variable domain (missing parts from reference TRBV3-1 and TRBJ1-5): DTAVSQTPKYLVTQMGNDKSIKCEQNLGHDTMYWYKQDSKKFLKIMFSYNNKELIINETVPNRFSPKSPDKAHLNLHINSLELGDSAVYFCASSQDRGGLSNQPQHFGDGTRLSIL.

The table lists this clonotype with many counts. The chain carries TRBV15 and TRBJ1-5, with D possibly TRBD1 on 6 matching bases. The CDR3 loop spans 16 amino acids. Trimming removed 3 bases at V and 7 bases at J, with 19 bases between. Per germline, CDR1 LNHNV and CDR2 YYDKDF (reference sequence). CDR3 in DNA: TGTGCCACCAGCAGGGGTAGTGGGCAGGGGATCCAGCCCCAGCATTTT. Amino acids: CATSRGSGQGIQPQHF.

This clonotype was counted many times. The gene calls are TRBV7-9 and TRBJ2-2, with D uncertain. CDR1 is SEHNR, CDR2 FQNEAQ, per germline (reference sequence). The ends were cut back, 0 bases at V and 3 bases at J, with 5 bases in the middle. The CDR3 loop spans 14 amino acids. This chain's CDR3 is CASSLAPYTGELFF. CDR3 nucleotide sequence: TGTGCCAGCAGCTTAGCCCCGTACACCGGGGAGCTGTTTTTT.

Many counts were recorded for this clonotype. The rearrangement uses TRBV7-9 and TRBJ2-1; 13 bases are a match to TRBD2. Germline V gene sequence: CDR1 SEHNR, CDR2 FQNEAQ (reference sequence). The CDR3 is made up of 18 amino acids. The junction had 12 bases not matched to a gene; V was cut back by 6 bases and J by 4 bases. The CDR3 DNA sequence: TGTGCCAGCAGTCTCGGACTAGCGGGAGTAGGTGGTTACAATGAGCAGTTCTTC. Its translation is CASSLGLAGVGGYNEQFF.

This clonotype was counted at least ten times. The chain couples TRBV5-1 to TRBJ2-1; D gene unclear. Germline loops: CDR1 SGHRS, CDR2 YFSETQ. The CDR3 runs 13 residues. Trimming removed 0 bases at V and 5 bases at J, with 6 bases between. The CDR3 sequence is CASSLGLDNEQFF. For the CDR3, the DNA is TGCGCCAGCAGCTTGGGGTTAGACAATGAGCAGTTCTTC.

The sample holds many counts of this clonotype. V is TRBV2 and J is TRBJ1-1; the match to TRBD1 covers 7 bases. V lost 11 bases to trimming and J lost 1 base; unmatched junction nucleotides: 4. Germline CDR1 is SNHLY and CDR2 is FYNNEI. CDR3 length: 12 residues. CDR3 DNA: TGTGCCGGGGGACAGTCGAACACTGAAGCTTTCTTT. This translates into CAGGQSNTEAFF.

This clonotype was observed at least ten times. The chain is built from TRBV5-1 and TRBJ2-1; the D gene is possibly TRBD2 (6 bases). The CDR3 runs 14 residues. CDR1 is SGHRS and CDR2 is YFSETQ in the germline V gene. Trimming took off 5 bases at V and 5 bases at J, with 14 bases between the two ends. CDR3 in amino acids: CASRDGSDNNEQFF. Here the CDR3 DNA reads TGCGCCAGCAGAGACGGGAGCGACAACAATGAGCAGTTCTTC. The entire variable domain, with the rest obtained from reference TRBV5-1 and TRBJ2-1, is as follows: KAGVTQTPRYLIKTRGQQVTLSCSPISGHRSVSWYQQTPGQGLQFLFEYFSETQRNKGNFPGRFSGRQFSNSRSEMNVSTLELGDSALYLCASRDGSDNNEQFFGPGTRLTVL.